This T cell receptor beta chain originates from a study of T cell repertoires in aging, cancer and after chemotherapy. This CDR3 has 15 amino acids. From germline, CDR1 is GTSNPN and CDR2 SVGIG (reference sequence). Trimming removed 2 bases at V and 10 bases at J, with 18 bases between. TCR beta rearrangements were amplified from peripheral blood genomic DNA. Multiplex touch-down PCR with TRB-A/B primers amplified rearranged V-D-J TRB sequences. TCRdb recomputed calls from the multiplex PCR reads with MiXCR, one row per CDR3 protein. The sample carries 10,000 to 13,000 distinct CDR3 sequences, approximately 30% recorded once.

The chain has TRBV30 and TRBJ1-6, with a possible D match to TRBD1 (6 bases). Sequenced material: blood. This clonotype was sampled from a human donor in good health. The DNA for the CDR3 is TGTGCCTGGAGTCTTGGAAGAACCAGGGGCTCACCCCTCCACTTT. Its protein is CAWSLGRTRGSPLHF.